Following are 2 T cell receptor beta chains from one sample sequenced in a study of blood T cell repertoires in COVID-19. Some clones are missing from TCRdb's copy, which holds only in-frame ones; the method was immunoSEQ multiplex PCR. This table has about 240,000 clones, approximately 83% appearing once. Sequenced sample: peripheral blood. The receptors here all came from a human donor in a cohort sampled during active COVID-19.

The chain links TRBV18 to TRBJ2-1; TRBD2 matches 14 bases. Looked up from germline, CDR1 is KGHSH and CDR2 is LQKENI. J was trimmed by 6 bases and V by 3 bases; bases with no gene match: 4. The length of the CDR3 is 16 residues. The CDR3 region is CASSPSGLAGGNEQFF. CDR3 bases: TGTGCCAGCTCACCCTCTGGACTAGCGGGGGGCAATGAGCAGTTCTTC.

The gene calls are TRBV2 and TRBJ1-5, with D perhaps matching TRBD1 (6 bases). Germline V gives CDR1 SNHLY, CDR2 FYNNEI. Trimming cost V 2 bases and J 5 bases, with 10 bases left between them. The CDR3 sequence is 14 residues long. The CDR3 protein is CASSEIRGDQPQHF. CDR3 nucleotide sequence: TGTGCCAGCAGTGAAATCAGGGGTGATCAGCCCCAGCATTTT.